This T cell receptor (beta chain) was captured in a study of regulatory T cells in long-lasting Graves disease. Turning to the study itself: Patients with persistent Graves' disease had over 5 years of antithyroid drugs and persistent TSH receptor antibodies.

Study findings and constraints: The number of shared public clonotypes was higher in persistent patients (approximately 2,500) than new patients (966). Preferential use of TRBV28, TRBJ1-2 and TRBJ2-5 was seen in persistent disease.

This clonotype has ten or more counts. The antigen is unknown. Described time point: persistent/refractory GD, antithyroid drugs over 5 years with positive TRAb. Researchers made the TCR library from RNA that was extracted from PBMCs. With V trimmed by 8 bases and J by 4 bases, 7 bases remained unmatched. The CDR3 loop spans 15 amino acids. From germline, CDR1 is SNHLY and CDR2 FYNNEI. Relying on iRepertoire HTBI primers and Arm-PCR of CDR3 regions, the team built TCR beta libraries. Original data processing: The study identified around 62 TRBV and 11 to 15 TRBJ segments across samples. TCRdb reprocessed the multiplex PCR reads with MiXCR, giving one entry per CDR3 protein. The V and J calls, along with clone size, are taken from TCRdb and not from the paper's own processing. Among roughly 430,000 distinct CDR3 sequences listed, 21% were seen once.

The material sequenced was peripheral blood mononuclear cells (PBMCs), taken when the disease was refractory, from a patient treated with antithyroid drugs. This clonotype was sampled from a female donor with Graves disease. V gene TRBV2 combines with J gene TRBJ2-5, with 13 positions matching TRBD2. CDR3: CASGTGLAGVETQYF. Here the CDR3 DNA reads TGTGCCAGCGGAACCGGACTAGCGGGAGTAGAGACCCAGTACTTC. The whole variable domain, remainder taken from reference TRBV2 and TRBJ2-5, is EPEVTQTPSHQVTQMGQEVILRCVPISNHLYFYWYRQILGQKVEFLVSFYNNEISEKSEIFDDQFSVERPDGSNFTLKIRSTKLEDSAMYFCASGTGLAGVETQYFGPGTRLLVL.